This record looks at one T cell receptor (beta chain) sequence and its context. TCRdb's table, derived via immunoSEQ multiplex PCR, lists solely in-frame clones and lacks some. Here the sample spans some 120,000 clones, approximately 90% being singletons. Germline loops: CDR1 SGHTA, CDR2 FQGNSA. There are 15 residues in the CDR3. V shed 4 bases and J shed 6 bases, with 16 bases lying between them. The data were taken from a study of T cell responses to AZD1222 COVID-19 vaccine. The source material was peripheral blood, sampled on day 0 of AZD1222 vaccination. The receptor was isolated from an adult in good health. V gene TRBV7-2 combines with J gene TRBJ1-5, with D tentatively TRBD1 (5 bases). The CDR3 protein is CASSSLGGGGQPQHF. The CDR3 coding sequence is TGTGCCAGCAGCTCCCTCGGGGGTGGCGGTCAGCCCCAGCATTTT.